These 12 T cell receptor beta chains share one sample of origin, sequenced in a study of cytomegalovirus exposure and HLA in healthy donors. PCR amplification relied on 60 Vbeta primers (plus 13 Jbeta primers). Produced via immunoSEQ multiplex PCR; TCRdb's table is partial and in-frame only. The table lists 200,000 or so clones, about 81% of them singletons. Sequenced sample: PBMCs. The receptor set was obtained from a woman aged 45-59 years in good health and CMV-seropositive.

The chain carries TRBV19 and TRBJ2-3, with TRBD2 matching 7 bases. Per germline, CDR1 LNHDA and CDR2 SQIVND (reference sequence). J lost 8 bases, V lost 5 bases, and 7 bases had no gene match. The CDR3 runs to 13 residues. This CDR3 reads CASSPSREGTQYF. The CDR3 DNA sequence: TGTGCCAGTAGTCCGTCTAGGGAGGGTACGCAGTATTTT.

J is TRBJ1-2 and V is TRBV10-3; the match to TRBD1 covers 8 bases. V shed 2 bases, J shed 5 bases, and the junction held 10 bases outside the gene matches. The CDR3 runs to 16 residues. Per the germline V gene, CDR1 is ENHRY and CDR2 is SYGVKD. The DNA of the CDR3 is TGTGCCATCAGTGAGCCGGAGGCAGGGGGCGGTTATGGCTACACCTTC. It translates to CAISEPEAGGGYGYTF.

The chain is built from TRBV16 and TRBJ1-3; TRBD1 aligns across 9 bases. J lost 2 bases, V lost 2 bases, and 1 base had no gene match. The CDR3 spans 15 residues. The germline CDR1 and CDR2 sequences are KGHSY and FQNENV. The DNA of the CDR3 is TGTGCCAGCAGCCAACGACAGGGGGCTGGAAACACCATATATTTT. It is translated as CASSQRQGAGNTIYF.

In regard to this clone: Other DNA variants within this sample encode the same CDR3. V gene TRBV5-1 combines with J gene TRBJ2-7, with 9 nucleotides matching TRBD1. CDR1 is SGHRS and CDR2 is YFSETQ in the germline V gene. Trimming at V came to 3 bases and at J to 3 bases, leaving 1 base not matched to a gene. The length of the CDR3 is 13 residues. CDR3: CASSSGQGYEQYF. The CDR3 nucleotides are TGCGCCAGCAGCTCGGGACAGGGCTACGAGCAGTACTTC.

The V gene is TRBV7-9, the J gene TRBJ2-2; D not resolved. The CDR3 totals 14 residues. Germline loops: CDR1 SEHNR, CDR2 FQNEAQ (reference sequence). V was trimmed by 7 bases and J by 0 bases, leaving 9 bases between them. CDR3 coding DNA: TGTGCCAGCACCCAAGAGTCGAACACCGGGGAGCTGTTTTTT. This gives the protein CASTQESNTGELFF.

To note about this clone: The same CDR3 arises from other DNA sequences in this sample as well. CDR3 residues: CASRQGSGNTIYF. The CDR3, as DNA: TGTGCCAGCAGGCAGGGGTCTGGAAACACCATATATTTT. The V call is TRBV2, the J call TRBJ1-3; possible D gene TRBD1, 6 bases. Trimming took 6 bases from V and 1 from J, leaving 7 bases between them. From germline, CDR1 is SNHLY and CDR2 FYNNEI. The CDR3 has 13 amino acids. Full variable domain (rest looked up from reference TRBV2 and TRBJ1-3): EPEVTQTPSHQVTQMGQEVILRCVPISNHLYFYWYRQILGQKVEFLVSFYNNEISEKSEIFDDQFSVERPDGSNFTLKIRSTKLEDSAMYFCASRQGSGNTIYFGEGSWLTVV.

The J gene is TRBJ2-7, the V gene TRBV5-4; 10 bases match TRBD2. Trimming at V came to 0 bases and at J to 1 base, leaving 4 bases not matched to a gene. This CDR3 is built from 16 residues. Germline V gives CDR1 SGHNT, CDR2 YYREEE (reference sequence). CDR3 DNA sequence: TGTGCCAGCAGCTTGGCAGCTAGCGGGGGATCCTACGAGCAGTACTTC. Its translation is CASSLAASGGSYEQYF.

The chain joins TRBV5-5 to TRBJ1-2; 9 bases fit TRBD1. The CDR3 consists of 14 residues. V lost 2 bases to trimming and J lost 6 bases; unmatched junction nucleotides: 5. CDR1 is SGHKS, CDR2 YYEKEE, per germline (reference sequence). DNA for the CDR3: TGTGCCAGCAGCTTAAGGACAGGGGAGGATGGCTACACCTTC. This sequence encodes CASSLRTGEDGYTF.

This clone was counted only a few times. This chain uses TRBV5-4 with TRBJ1-1; 9 nucleotides align to TRBD1. The V gene end was trimmed by 5 bases and the J gene end by 7 bases; junction bases not matched to a gene: 6. The CDR3 runs to 13 residues. Germline V gene data show CDR1 as SGHNT and CDR2 as YYREEE (reference sequence). The CDR3 sequence is CASSSQGADEAFF. In DNA, the CDR3 is TGTGCCAGCAGTTCACAGGGGGCGGATGAAGCTTTCTTT.

The chain couples TRBV19 to TRBJ2-1; TRBD1 is a possible D gene (5 bases). Germline assignment: CDR1 LNHDA and CDR2 SQIVND (reference sequence). V lost 1 base, J lost 4 bases, and 8 bases lay in between. CDR3 length: 14 amino acids. This CDR3 is CASSIGQGYNEQFF. CDR3 coding DNA: TGTGCCAGTAGTATAGGGCAGGGTTACAATGAGCAGTTCTTC.

This chain joins TRBV29-1 and TRBJ2-5; D not certain. The CDR3 runs to 12 residues. V lost 5 bases and J lost 5, with 12 bases in between. The V gene's germline CDR1 is SQVTM and CDR2 ANQGSEA. CDR3 protein: CSVSEAAETQYF. As DNA, the CDR3 is TGCAGCGTTTCCGAGGCCGCGGAGACCCAGTACTTC.

The CDR3 spells CASTTGTPYSNQPQHF. CDR3 DNA sequence: TGTGCCAGCACCACGGGGACACCCTATAGCAATCAGCCCCAGCATTTT. This chain uses TRBV6-6 with TRBJ1-5; TRBD1 might be the D (6 bases). Trimming removed 7 bases from V and 0 bases from J, with 16 bases in between. Germline V gives CDR1 MNHNY, CDR2 SVGAGI (reference sequence). This CDR3 comprises 16 residues.